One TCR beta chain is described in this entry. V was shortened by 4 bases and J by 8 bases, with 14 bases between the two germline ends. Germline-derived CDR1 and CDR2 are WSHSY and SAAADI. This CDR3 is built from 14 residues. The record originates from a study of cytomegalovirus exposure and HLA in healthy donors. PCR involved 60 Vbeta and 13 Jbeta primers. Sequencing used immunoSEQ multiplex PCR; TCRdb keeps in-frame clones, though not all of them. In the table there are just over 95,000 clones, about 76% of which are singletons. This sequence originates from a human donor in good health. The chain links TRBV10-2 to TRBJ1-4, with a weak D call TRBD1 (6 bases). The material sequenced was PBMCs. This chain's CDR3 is CASSATGRGEKLFF. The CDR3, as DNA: TGCGCCAGCAGTGCAACAGGGCGAGGGGAAAAACTGTTTTTT.